This T cell receptor beta chain was identified during a study of metastatic and nonmetastatic thyroid tumors (dated by TCRdb to the early 2020s). Some background on the complete study: Repertoires were compared across peripheral blood and tumor or nodule tissue samples from malignant and benign thyroid patients.

This clone turned up a few times. Its antigen is unknown. A much larger clone sits a single nucleotide away, making a read error possible. Preparation of the library involved PCR. Sequenced using an Illumina HiSeq 4000. The TCR beta-chain CDR3 region of each patient was profiled by high-throughput sequencing. The paper's data handling went like this. CDR3 differences across clinicopathological groups were used to build a classifier for discriminating distant-metastatic papillary thyroid cancer patients. The Shannon index was used to measure repertoire diversity, and the Morisita-Horn index was used to measure how similar tumor and blood repertoires were. TCRdb applied fastp at Q25 and MiXCR to the public reads, then kept only in-frame beta chains. The V and J calls shown here were made by TCRdb, not taken from the authors' results. The sample yields about 40,000 clones; roughly 11% were counted once. The ten largest clones add up to around 25% of the sample.

What the work shows at the level of the full study, not this receptor alone: In both blood and tumor samples, malignant tumors were reported to have significantly higher TCR beta diversity than benign nodules.

No treatment had been received by any patient before thyroid surgery. Using T-cell receptor beta sequencing, the researchers looked back retrospectively at clinical samples from patients, gathered between about 2011 and 2018. Counted from cysteine to phenylalanine, this CDR3 has 16 amino acids. Only CDR3 DNA is held: 48 bases, read in frame from base 1. As encoded in the germline V gene (reference sequence), CDR1 is DFQATT while CDR2 is SNEGSKA. The specimen sequenced was blood. This chain is built from TRBV20-1 and TRBJ2-1; 7 nucleotides in the junction match TRBD1. The source is a female donor with papillary thyroid cancer or a benign thyroid nodule (not recorded which). Some clones in this sample may be carry-over from other donors' samples. The CDR3 protein is CSARGRDRVGYNERFF. The DNA reads as follows: TGCAGTGCTAGAGGAAGAGACAGGGTCGGCTACAATGAGCGGTTCTTC.